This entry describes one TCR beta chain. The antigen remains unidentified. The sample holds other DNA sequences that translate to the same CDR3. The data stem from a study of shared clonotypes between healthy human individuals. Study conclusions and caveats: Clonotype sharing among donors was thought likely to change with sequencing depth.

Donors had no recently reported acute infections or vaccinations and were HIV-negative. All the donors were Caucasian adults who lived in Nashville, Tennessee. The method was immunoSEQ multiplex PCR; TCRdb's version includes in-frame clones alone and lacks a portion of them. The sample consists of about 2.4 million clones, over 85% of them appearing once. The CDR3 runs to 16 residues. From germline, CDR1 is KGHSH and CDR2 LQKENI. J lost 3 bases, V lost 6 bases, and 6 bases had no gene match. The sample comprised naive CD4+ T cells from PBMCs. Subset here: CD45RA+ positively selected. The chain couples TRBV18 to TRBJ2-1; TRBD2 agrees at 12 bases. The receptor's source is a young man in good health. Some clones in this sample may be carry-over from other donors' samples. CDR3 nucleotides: TGTGCCAGCTCCCCTGGACTAGCGGGACTCTACAATGAGCAGTTCTTC. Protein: CASSPGLAGLYNEQFF.